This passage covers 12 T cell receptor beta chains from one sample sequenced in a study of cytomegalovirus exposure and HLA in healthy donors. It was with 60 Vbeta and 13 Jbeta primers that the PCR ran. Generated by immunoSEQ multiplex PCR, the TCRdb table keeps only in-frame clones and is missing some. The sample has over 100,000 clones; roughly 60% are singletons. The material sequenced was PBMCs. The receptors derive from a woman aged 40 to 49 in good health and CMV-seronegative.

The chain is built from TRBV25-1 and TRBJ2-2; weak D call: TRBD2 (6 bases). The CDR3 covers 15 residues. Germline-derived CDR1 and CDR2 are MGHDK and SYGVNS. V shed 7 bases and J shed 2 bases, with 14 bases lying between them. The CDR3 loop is CASTLAGPNTGELFF. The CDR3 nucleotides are TGTGCCAGCACTCTGGCGGGGCCTAACACCGGGGAGCTGTTTTTT.

CDR3 nucleotides: TGTGCCAGCAGTTACTCGCGCGACAGCGTAAAGGCTGAAGCTTTCTTT. Protein sequence: CASSYSRDSVKAEAFF. This rearrangement joins TRBV6-5 to TRBJ1-1; tentatively, D is TRBD1 (5 bases). CDR3 length: 16 residues. V shed 0 bases and J shed 6 bases, with 17 bases lying between them. The germline V gene encodes CDR1 MNHEY and CDR2 SVGAGI.

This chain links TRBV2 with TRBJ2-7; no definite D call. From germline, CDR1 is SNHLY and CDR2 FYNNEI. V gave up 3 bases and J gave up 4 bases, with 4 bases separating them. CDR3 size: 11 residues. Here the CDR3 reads CASSEQYEQYF. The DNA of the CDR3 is TGTGCCAGCAGTGAGCAGTACGAGCAGTACTTC.

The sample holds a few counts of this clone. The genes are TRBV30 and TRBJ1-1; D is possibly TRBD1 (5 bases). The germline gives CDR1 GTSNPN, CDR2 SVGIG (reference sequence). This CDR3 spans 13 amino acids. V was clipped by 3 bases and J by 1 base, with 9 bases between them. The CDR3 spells CAWRHRKNTEAFF. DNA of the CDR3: TGTGCCTGGAGGCACAGGAAGAACACTGAAGCTTTCTTT.

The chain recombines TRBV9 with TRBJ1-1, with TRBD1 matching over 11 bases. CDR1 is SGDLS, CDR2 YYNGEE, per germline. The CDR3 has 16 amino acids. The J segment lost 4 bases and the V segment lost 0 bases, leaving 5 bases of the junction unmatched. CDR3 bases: TGTGCCAGCAGCGTAGAAGGACAGGGGGCGATCACTGAAGCTTTCTTT. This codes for CASSVEGQGAITEAFF.

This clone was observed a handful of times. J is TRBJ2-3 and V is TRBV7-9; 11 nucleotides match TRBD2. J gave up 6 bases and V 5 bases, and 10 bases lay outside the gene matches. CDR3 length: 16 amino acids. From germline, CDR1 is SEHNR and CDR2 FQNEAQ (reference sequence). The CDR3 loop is CASSGLAGGPGDTQYF. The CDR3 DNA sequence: TGTGCCAGCAGCGGCTTAGCGGGGGGGCCGGGTGATACGCAGTATTTT.

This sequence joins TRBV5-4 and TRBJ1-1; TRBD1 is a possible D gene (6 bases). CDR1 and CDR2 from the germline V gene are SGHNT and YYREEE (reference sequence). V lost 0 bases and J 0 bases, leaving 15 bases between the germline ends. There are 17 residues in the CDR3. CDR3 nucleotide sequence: TGTGCCAGCAGCTTGGATCAGGGGTCCAACATGAACACTGAAGCTTTCTTT. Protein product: CASSLDQGSNMNTEAFF.

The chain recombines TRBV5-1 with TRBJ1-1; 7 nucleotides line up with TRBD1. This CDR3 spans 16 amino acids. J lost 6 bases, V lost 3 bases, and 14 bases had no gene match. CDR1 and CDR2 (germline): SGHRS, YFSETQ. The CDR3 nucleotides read TGCGCCAGCAGCTGGGGGACACAACTCAGGGGGTCTGAAGCTTTCTTT. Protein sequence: CASSWGTQLRGSEAFF. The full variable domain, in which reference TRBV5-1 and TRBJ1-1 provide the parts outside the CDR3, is KAGVTQTPRYLIKTRGQQVTLSCSPISGHRSVSWYQQTPGQGLQFLFEYFSETQRNKGNFPGRFSGRQFSNSRSEMNVSTLELGDSALYLCASSWGTQLRGSEAFFGQGTRLTVV.

CDR3 sequence: CASSEASGGARETQYF. CDR3 DNA sequence: TGTGCCAGCAGTGAGGCTAGCGGGGGGGCTCGAGAGACCCAGTACTTC. This chain uses TRBV2 with TRBJ2-5; 12 bases align to TRBD2. The trim removed 3 bases at V and 4 bases at J, leaving 6 bases unmatched. Germline CDR1 SNHLY, CDR2 FYNNEI. The CDR3 runs 16 residues.

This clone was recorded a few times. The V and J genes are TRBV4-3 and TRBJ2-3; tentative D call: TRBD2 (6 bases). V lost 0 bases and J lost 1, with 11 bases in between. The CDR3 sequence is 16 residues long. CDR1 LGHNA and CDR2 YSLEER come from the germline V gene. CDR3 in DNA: TGCGCCAGCAGCCAAGATCGAACGGGGGGCACAGATACGCAGTATTTT. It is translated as CASSQDRTGGTDTQYF.

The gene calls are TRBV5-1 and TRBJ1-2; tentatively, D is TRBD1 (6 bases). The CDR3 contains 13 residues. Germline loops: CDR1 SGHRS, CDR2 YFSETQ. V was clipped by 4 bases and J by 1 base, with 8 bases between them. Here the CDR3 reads CASSQGINYGYTF. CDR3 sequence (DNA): TGCGCCAGCAGCCAGGGGATTAACTATGGCTACACCTTC. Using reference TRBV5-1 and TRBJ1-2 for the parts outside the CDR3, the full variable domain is KAGVTQTPRYLIKTRGQQVTLSCSPISGHRSVSWYQQTPGQGLQFLFEYFSETQRNKGNFPGRFSGRQFSNSRSEMNVSTLELGDSALYLCASSQGINYGYTFGSGTRLTVV.

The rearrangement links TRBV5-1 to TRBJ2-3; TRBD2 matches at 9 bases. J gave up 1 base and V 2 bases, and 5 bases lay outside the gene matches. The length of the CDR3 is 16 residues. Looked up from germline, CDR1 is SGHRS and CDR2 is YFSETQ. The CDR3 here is CASSLGASGGTDTQYF. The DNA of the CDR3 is TGCGCCAGCAGCTTAGGCGCTAGCGGGGGCACAGATACGCAGTATTTT.